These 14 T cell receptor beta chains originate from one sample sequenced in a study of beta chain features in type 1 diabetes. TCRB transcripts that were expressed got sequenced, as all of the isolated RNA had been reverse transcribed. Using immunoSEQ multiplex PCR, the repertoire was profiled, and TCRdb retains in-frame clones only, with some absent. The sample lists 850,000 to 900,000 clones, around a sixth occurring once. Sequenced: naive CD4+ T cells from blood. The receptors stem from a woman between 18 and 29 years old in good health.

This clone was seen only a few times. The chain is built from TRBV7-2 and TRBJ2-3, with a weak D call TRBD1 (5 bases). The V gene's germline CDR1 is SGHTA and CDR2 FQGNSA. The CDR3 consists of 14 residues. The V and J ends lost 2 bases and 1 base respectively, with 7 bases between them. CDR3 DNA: TGTGCCAGCAGCTTAATGACAGGCACAGATACGCAGTATTTT. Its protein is CASSLMTGTDTQYF.

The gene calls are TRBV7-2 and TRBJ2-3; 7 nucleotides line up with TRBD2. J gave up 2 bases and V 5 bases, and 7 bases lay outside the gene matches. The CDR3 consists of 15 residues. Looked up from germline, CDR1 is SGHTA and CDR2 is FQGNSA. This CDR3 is CASSLRLAATDTQYF. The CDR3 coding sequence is TGTGCCAGCAGCCTCCGCCTAGCGGCCACAGATACGCAGTATTTT. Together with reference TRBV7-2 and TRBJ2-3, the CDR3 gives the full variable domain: GAGVSQSPSNKVTEKGKDVELRCDPISGHTALYWYRQSLGQGLEFLIYFQGNSAPDKSGLPSDRFSAERTGGSVSTLTIQRTQQEDSAVYLCASSLRLAATDTQYFGPGTRLTVL.

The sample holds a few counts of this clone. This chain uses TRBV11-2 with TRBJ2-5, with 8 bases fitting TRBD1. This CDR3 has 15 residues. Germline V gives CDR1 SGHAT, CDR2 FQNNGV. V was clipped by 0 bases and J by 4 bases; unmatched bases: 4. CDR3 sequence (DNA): TGTGCCAGCAGCTTAGAGCCCGACAGGGGAGAGACCCAGTACTTC. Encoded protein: CASSLEPDRGETQYF. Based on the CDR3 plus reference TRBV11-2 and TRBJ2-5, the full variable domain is EAGVAQSPRYKIIEKRQSVAFWCNPISGHATLYWYQQILGQGPKLLIQFQNNGVVDDSQLPKDRFSAERLKGVDSTLKIQPAKLEDSAVYLCASSLEPDRGETQYFGPGTRLLVL.

CDR3 in amino acids: CASSLSAGPQYF. The DNA for the CDR3 is TGTGCCAGCAGCTTATCCGCAGGCCCCCAGTATTTT. The genes are TRBV13 and TRBJ2-3; D is uncertain. The V gene lost 2 bases and the J gene lost 12 bases, with 12 bases spanning the gap. CDR3 length: 12 amino acids. CDR1 and CDR2 from the germline V gene are PRHDT and FYEKMQ (reference sequence). Variable domain in full (rest from reference TRBV13 and TRBJ2-3): AAGVIQSPRHLIKEKRETATLKCYPIPRHDTVYWYQQGPGQDPQFLISFYEKMQSDKGSIPDRFSAQQFSDYHSELNMSSLELGDSALYFCASSLSAGPQYFGPGTRLTVL.

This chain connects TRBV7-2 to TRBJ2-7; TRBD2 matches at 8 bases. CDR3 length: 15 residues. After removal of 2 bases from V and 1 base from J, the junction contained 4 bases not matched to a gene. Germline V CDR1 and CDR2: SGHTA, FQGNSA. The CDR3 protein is CASSLWGLVSYEQYF. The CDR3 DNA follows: TGTGCCAGCAGCTTATGGGGACTAGTATCCTACGAGCAGTACTTC. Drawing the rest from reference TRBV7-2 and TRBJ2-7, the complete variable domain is GAGVSQSPSNKVTEKGKDVELRCDPISGHTALYWYRQSLGQGLEFLIYFQGNSAPDKSGLPSDRFSAERTGGSVSTLTIQRTQQEDSAVYLCASSLWGLVSYEQYFGPGTRLTVT.

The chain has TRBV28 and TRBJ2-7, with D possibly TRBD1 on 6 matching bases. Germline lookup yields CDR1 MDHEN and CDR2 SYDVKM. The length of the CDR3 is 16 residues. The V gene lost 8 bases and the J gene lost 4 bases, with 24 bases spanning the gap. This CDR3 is CASGKNRVGGKYEQYF. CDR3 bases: TGTGCCAGCGGAAAGAACAGGGTTGGTGGGAAATACGAGCAGTACTTC.

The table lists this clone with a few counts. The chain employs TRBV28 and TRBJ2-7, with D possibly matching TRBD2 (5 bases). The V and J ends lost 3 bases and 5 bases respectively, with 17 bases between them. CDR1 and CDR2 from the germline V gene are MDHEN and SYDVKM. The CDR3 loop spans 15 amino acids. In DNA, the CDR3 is TGTGCCAGCAGTTTCGTACACAGAGGGATGAACGAGCAGTACTTC. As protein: CASSFVHRGMNEQYF. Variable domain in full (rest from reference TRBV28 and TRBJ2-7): DVKVTQSSRYLVKRTGEKVFLECVQDMDHENMFWYRQDPGLGLRLIYFSYDVKMKEKGDIPEGYSVSREKKERFSLILESASTNQTSMYLCASSFVHRGMNEQYFGPGTRLTVT.

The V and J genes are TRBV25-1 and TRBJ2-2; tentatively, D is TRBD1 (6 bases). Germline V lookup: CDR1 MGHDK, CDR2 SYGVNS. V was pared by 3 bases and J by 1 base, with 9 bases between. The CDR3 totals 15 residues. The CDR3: CASSEGHKNTGELFF. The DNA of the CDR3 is TGTGCCAGCAGTGAGGGACACAAGAACACCGGGGAGCTGTTTTTT.

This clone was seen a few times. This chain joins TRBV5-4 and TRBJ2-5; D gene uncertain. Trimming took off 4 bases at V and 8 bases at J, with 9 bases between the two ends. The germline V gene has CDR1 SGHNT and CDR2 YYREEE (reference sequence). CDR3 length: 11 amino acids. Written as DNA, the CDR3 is TGTGCCAGCAGCGCCGGGCCTACCCAGTACTTC. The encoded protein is CASSAGPTQYF.

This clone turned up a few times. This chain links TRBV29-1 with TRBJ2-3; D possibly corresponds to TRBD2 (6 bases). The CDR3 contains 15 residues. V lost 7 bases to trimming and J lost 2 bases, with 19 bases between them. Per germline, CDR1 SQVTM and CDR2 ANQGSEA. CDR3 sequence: CSALAVPQATDTQYF. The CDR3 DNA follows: TGCAGCGCATTAGCGGTTCCCCAGGCCACAGATACGCAGTATTTT.

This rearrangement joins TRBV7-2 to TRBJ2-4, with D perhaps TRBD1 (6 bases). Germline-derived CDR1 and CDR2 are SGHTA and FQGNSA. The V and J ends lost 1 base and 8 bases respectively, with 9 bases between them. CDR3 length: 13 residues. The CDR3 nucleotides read TGTGCCAGCAGCTTAGGGTGGACAGACATTCAGTACTTC. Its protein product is CASSLGWTDIQYF.

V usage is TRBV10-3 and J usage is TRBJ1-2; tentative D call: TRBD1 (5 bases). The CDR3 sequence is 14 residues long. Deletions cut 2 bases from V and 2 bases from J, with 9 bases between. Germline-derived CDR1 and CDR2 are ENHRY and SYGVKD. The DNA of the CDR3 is TGTGCCATCAGTGAGACAGGAGAAAACTATGGCTACACCTTC. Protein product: CAISETGENYGYTF.

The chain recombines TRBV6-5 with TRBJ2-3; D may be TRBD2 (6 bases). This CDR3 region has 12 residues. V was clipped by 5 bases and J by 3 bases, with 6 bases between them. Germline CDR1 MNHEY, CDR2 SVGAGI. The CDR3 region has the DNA TGTGCCAGCAGTGCGGGGACAGATACGCAGTATTTT. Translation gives CASSAGTDTQYF.

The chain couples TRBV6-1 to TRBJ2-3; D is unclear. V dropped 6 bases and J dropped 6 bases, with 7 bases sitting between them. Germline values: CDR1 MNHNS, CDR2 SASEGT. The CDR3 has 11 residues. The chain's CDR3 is CASRMGDTQYF. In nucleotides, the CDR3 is TGTGCCAGCAGGATGGGGGATACGCAGTATTTT.